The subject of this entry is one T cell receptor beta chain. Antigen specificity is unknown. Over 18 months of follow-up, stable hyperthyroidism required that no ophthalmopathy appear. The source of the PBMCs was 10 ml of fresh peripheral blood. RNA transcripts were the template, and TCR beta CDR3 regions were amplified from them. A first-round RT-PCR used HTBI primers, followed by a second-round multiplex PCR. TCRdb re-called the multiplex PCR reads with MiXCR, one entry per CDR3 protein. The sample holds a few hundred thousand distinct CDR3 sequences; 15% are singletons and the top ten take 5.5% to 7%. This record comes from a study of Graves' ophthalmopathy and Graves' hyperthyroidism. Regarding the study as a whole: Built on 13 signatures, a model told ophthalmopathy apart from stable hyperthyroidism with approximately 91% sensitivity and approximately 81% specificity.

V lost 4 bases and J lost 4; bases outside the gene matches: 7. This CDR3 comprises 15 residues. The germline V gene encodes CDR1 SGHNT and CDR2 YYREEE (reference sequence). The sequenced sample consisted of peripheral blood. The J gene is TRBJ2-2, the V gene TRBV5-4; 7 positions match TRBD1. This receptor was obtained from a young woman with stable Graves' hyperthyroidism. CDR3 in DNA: TGTGCCAGCAGCCCTCAGGGACAGACCACCGGGGAGCTGTTTTTT. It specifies CASSPQGQTTGELFF.